This T cell receptor (beta chain) was obtained from a study of T cell responses to AZD1222 COVID-19 vaccine. Study-level findings and limits: Spike regions recognized by vaccine-associated CD4 TCRs spanned the protein, led by 160-218 and 743-854. Of the AZD1222 recipients, only 5 to 7 were seropositive at baseline.

Points on this clone: Antigen unknown.

The assay was immunoSEQ multiplex PCR, and TCRdb's table has in-frame clones only and misses some. The sample has 150,000 to 200,000 clones; approximately 90% are singletons. Looked up from germline, CDR1 is SGHNT and CDR2 is YENEEA. J lost 4 bases, V lost 5 bases, and 7 bases had no gene match. The CDR3 spans 15 residues. Sequenced here: peripheral blood, sampled 28 days after the second AZD1222 dose. The receptor comes from an adult who received the AZD1222 COVID-19 vaccine. The chain has TRBV11-3 and TRBJ2-1; 8 bases map to TRBD2. CDR3 sequence (DNA): TGTGCCAGCAGCCAAGGAGTAGCGGGGTACAATGAGCAGTTCTTC. The encoded protein is CASSQGVAGYNEQFF.